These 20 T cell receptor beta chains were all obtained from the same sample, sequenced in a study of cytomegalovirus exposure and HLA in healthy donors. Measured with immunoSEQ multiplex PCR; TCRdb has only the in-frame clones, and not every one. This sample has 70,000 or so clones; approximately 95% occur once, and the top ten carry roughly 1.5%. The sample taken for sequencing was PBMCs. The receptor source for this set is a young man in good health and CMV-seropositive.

The CDR3 nucleotides are TGTGCCAGCAGCCTCCGGGACAGGCCGAAGAGGTACTTC. Translating it yields CASSLRDRPKRYF. The chain links TRBV6-5 to TRBJ2-7, with 8 bases lining up with TRBD1. V gave up 6 bases and J gave up 12 bases; unmatched junction bases: 13. The CDR3 has 13 amino acids. The germline gives CDR1 MNHEY, CDR2 SVGAGI.

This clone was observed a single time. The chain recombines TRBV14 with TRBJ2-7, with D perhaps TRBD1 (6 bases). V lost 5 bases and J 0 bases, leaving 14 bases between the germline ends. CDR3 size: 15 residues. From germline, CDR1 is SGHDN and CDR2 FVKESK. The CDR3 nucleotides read TGTGCCAGCAGCTTAAGGGGGACAAACTCCTACGAGCAGTACTTC. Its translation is CASSLRGTNSYEQYF.

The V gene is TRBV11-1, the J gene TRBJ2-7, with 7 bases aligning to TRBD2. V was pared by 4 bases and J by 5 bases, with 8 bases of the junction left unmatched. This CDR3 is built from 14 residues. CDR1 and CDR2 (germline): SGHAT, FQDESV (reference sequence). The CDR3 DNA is TGTGCCAGCAGCTCAAGGACTAGGACCGACGAGCAGTACTTC. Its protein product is CASSSRTRTDEQYF.

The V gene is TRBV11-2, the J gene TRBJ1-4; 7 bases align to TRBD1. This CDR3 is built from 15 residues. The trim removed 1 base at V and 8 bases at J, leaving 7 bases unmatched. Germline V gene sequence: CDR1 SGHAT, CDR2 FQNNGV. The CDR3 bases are TGTGCCAGCAGCTTAGGAGGGGGACAGTACGAAAAACTGTTTTTT. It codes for CASSLGGGQYEKLFF.

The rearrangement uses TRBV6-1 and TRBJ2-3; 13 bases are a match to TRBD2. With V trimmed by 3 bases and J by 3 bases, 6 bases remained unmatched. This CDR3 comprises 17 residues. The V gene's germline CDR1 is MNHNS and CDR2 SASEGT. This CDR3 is CASSEGLAGTVTDTQYF. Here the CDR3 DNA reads TGTGCCAGCAGTGAGGGACTAGCGGGAACGGTGACAGATACGCAGTATTTT.

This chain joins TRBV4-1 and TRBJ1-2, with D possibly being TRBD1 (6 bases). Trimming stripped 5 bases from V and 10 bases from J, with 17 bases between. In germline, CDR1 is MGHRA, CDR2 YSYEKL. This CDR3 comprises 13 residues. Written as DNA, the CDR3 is TGCGCCAGCAGCTATGAACTGACAGGATCCTACACCTTC. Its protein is CASSYELTGSYTF.

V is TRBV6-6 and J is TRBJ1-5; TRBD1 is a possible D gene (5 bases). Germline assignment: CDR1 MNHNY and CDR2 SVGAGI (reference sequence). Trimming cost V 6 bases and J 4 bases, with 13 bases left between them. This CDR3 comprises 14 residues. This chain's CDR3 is CASRSRAFNQPQHF. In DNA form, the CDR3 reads TGTGCCAGCAGGTCCAGGGCGTTTAATCAGCCCCAGCATTTT.

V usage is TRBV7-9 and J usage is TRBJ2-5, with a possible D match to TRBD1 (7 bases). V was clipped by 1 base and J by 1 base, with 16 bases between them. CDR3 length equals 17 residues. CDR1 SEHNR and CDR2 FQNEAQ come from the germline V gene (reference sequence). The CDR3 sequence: CASSLVSAGGIQETQYF. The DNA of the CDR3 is TGTGCCAGCAGCTTAGTTAGCGCAGGGGGGATCCAAGAGACCCAGTACTTC.

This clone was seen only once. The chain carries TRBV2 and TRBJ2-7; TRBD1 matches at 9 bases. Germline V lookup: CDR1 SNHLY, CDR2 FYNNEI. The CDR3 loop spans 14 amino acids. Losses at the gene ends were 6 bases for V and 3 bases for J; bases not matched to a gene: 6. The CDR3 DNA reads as TGTGCCAGCAGCCCGGACAGGGGATTCTACGAGCAGTACTTC. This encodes CASSPDRGFYEQYF.

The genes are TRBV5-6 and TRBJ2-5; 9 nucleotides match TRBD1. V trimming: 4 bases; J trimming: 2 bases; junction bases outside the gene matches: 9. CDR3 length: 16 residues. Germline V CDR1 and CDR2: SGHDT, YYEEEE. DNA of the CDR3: TGTGCCAGCAGCCCACACCGGGACAGGGTTCAAGAGACCCAGTACTTC. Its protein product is CASSPHRDRVQETQYF. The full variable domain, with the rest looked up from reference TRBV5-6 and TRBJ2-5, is DAGVTQSPTHLIKTRGQQVTLRCSPKSGHDTVSWYQQALGQGPQFIFQYYEEEERQRGNFPDRFSGHQFPNYSSELNVNALLLGDSALYLCASSPHRDRVQETQYFGPGTRLLVL.

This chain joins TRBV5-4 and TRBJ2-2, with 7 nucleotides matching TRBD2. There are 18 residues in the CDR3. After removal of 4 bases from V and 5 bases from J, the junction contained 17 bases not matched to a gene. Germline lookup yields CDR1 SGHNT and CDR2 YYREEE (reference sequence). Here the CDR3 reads CASSPPYQWEGRTGELFF. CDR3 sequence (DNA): TGTGCCAGCAGCCCACCCTACCAGTGGGAGGGGAGGACCGGGGAGCTGTTTTTT.

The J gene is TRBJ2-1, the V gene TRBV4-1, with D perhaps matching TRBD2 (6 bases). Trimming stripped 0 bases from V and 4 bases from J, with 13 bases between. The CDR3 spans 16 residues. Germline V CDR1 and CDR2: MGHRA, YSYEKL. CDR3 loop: CASSQDNLGLYNEQFF. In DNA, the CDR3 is TGCGCCAGCAGCCAAGATAATTTGGGACTTTACAATGAGCAGTTCTTC.

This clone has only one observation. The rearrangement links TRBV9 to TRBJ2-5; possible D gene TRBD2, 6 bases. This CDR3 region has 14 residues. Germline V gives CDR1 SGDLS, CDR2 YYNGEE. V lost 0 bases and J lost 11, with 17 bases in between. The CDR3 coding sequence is TGTGCCAGCAGCGTAGGCGGGACTCCGATGGTGCAGTACTTC. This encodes CASSVGGTPMVQYF.

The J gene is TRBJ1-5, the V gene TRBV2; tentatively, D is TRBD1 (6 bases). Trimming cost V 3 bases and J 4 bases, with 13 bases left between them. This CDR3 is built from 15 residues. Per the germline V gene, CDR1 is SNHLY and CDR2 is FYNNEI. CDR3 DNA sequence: TGTGCCAGCAGTGAGAGGGGACAAACTAATCAGCCCCAGCATTTT. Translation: CASSERGQTNQPQHF.

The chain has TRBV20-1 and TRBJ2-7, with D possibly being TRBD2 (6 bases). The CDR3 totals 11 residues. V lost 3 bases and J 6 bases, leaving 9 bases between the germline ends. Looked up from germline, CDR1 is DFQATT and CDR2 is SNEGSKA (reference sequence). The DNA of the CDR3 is TGCAGTGCTAGCGGCGGGATCGAGCAGTACTTC. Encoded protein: CSASGGIEQYF.

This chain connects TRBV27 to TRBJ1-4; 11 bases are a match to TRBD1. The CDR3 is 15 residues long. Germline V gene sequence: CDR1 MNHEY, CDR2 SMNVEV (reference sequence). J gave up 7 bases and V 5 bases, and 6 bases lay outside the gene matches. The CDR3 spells CASSAWTGGGEKLFF. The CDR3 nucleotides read TGTGCCAGCAGTGCTTGGACAGGGGGCGGTGAAAAACTGTTTTTT.

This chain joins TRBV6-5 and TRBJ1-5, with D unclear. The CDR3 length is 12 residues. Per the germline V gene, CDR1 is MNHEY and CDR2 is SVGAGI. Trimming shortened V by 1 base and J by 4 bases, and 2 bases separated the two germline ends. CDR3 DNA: TGTGCCAGCAGTTACTTAAATCAGCCCCAGCATTTT. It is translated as CASSYLNQPQHF.

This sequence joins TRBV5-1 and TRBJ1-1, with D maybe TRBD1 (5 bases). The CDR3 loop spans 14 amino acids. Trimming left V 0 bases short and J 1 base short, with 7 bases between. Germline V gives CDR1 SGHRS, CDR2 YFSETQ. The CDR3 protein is CASSLATGNTEAFF. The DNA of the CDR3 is TGCGCCAGCAGCTTGGCCACAGGGAACACTGAAGCTTTCTTT.

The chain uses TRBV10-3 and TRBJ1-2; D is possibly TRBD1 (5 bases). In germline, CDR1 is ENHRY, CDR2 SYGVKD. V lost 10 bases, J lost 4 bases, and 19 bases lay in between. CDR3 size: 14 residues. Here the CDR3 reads CATHGGLRGYGYTF. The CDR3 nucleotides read TGTGCCACCCATGGGGGGTTGCGAGGCTATGGCTACACCTTC.

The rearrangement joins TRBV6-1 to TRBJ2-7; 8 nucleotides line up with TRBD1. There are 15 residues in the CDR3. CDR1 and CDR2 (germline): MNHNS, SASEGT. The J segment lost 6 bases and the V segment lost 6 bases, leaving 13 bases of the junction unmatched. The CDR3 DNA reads TGTGCCAGCAGCACCGGGACAGGCTTTCAGGGCGAGCAGTACTTC. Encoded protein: CASSTGTGFQGEQYF.